The next 6 T cell receptor beta chains were all read from a single sample in a study of post-analysis software for immune sequencing data. These receptors' antigens are unknown. TCR beta cDNA libraries had unique molecular identifiers. TCRdb recomputed calls from the PCR reads with MiXCR, one row per CDR3 protein. This table has roughly 580,000 distinct CDR3 sequences, 40% to 50% appearing once. Study-wide results and caveats: In patients, four to six TRBV segments were more frequent than in controls, with TRBV5-6, TRBV5-1 and TRBV20-1 among them.

The specimen sequenced was blood. The receptors stem from a girl between 5 and 17 years old with multiple sclerosis.

This clonotype was recorded a few times. The gene calls are TRBV7-2 and TRBJ2-5; D not certain. Trimming removed 5 bases from V and 5 bases from J, with 21 bases in between. Germline assignment: CDR1 SGHTA and CDR2 FQGNSA. This CDR3 is built from 16 residues. The CDR3 sequence: CASSQTPMGLGETQYF. The DNA for the CDR3 is TGTGCCAGCAGCCAAACCCCTATGGGGTTAGGCGAGACCCAGTACTTC.

This clonotype was seen only once. A much larger clonotype is one base distant, so this may be a read error. The CDR3 bases are TGTGCCATCAGCCGGGACAGGGAAAGGAGGCAGTTCTTC. This codes for CAISRDRERRQFF. V and J are TRBV10-3 and TRBJ2-1; 9 positions match TRBD1. V trimming: 6 bases; J trimming: 12 bases; junction bases outside the gene matches: 9. CDR3 length: 13 residues. Germline V CDR1 and CDR2: ENHRY, SYGVKD.

The chain joins TRBV5-1 to TRBJ1-4; 8 nucleotides agree with TRBD1. This CDR3 has 14 residues. J lost 8 bases, V lost 2 bases, and 5 bases had no gene match. The V gene's germline CDR1 is SGHRS and CDR2 YFSETQ. The CDR3 region is CASSFDTGGEKLFF. In nucleotides, the CDR3 is TGCGCCAGCAGCTTTGATACAGGGGGAGAAAAACTGTTTTTT.

CDR3 bases: TGTGCCATCACAGGGACAGGGAACGAGCAGTACTTC. Translation: CAITGTGNEQYF. The V call is TRBV10-3, the J call TRBJ2-7; 9 bases fit TRBD1. In germline, CDR1 is ENHRY, CDR2 SYGVKD. The CDR3 is 12 amino acids. V lost 7 bases to trimming and J lost 5 bases; unmatched junction nucleotides: 3.

This clonotype appeared a few times. The rearrangement uses TRBV2 and TRBJ2-1, with 7 bases identical to TRBD1. The V gene's germline CDR1 is SNHLY and CDR2 FYNNEI. V was clipped by 6 bases and J by 0 bases; unmatched bases: 8. This CDR3 is built from 16 residues. The CDR3 region is CASRRTQGSSYNEQFF. In DNA form, the CDR3 reads TGTGCCAGCAGACGGACACAGGGGAGCTCCTACAATGAGCAGTTCTTC.

In its sample, this clonotype was seen once. The chain is built from TRBV5-6 and TRBJ1-2; D might be TRBD1 (6 bases). Trimming took off 4 bases at V and 5 bases at J, with 21 bases between the two ends. The CDR3 loop spans 16 amino acids. Germline lookup yields CDR1 SGHDT and CDR2 YYEEEE. The CDR3 protein is CASSTGTVKLLYGYTF. The CDR3 DNA reads TGTGCCAGCAGCACAGGGACGGTTAAGCTATTGTATGGCTACACCTTC.